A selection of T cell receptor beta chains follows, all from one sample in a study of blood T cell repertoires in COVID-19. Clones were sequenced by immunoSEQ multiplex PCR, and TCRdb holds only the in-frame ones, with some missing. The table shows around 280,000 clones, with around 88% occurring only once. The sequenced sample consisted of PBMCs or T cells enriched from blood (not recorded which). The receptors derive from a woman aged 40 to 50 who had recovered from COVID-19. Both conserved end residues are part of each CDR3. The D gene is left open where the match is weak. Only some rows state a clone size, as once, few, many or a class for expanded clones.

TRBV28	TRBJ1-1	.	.	CASHGNTEAFF	TGTGCCAGCCACGGGAACACTGAAGCTTTCTTT
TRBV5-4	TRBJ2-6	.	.	CASSLALLGVGANVLTF	TGTGCCAGCAGCTTGGCCCTCTTGGGAGTTGGGGCCAACGTCCTGACTTTC
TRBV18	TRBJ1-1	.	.	CASSPRGGRNTEAFF	TGTGCCAGCTCACCACGCGGAGGACGTAACACTGAAGCTTTCTTT
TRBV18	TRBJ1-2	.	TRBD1	CASSPRGQGNYGYTF	TGTGCCAGCTCACCCCGGGGACAGGGGAACTATGGCTACACCTTC
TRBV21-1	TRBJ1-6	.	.	CASSKPRAGPDHF	TGTGCCAGCAGCAAACCCCGGGCGGGCCCCGACCACTTT
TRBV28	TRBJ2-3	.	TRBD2	CASSLTASGSRSVSTDTQYF	TGTGCCAGCAGTTTAACCGCTAGCGGGAGCAGGAGTGTTAGCACAGATACGCAGTATTTT
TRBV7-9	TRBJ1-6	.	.	CASSREGRSPLHF	TGTGCCAGCAGCCGGGAGGGGCGTTCACCCCTCCACTTT
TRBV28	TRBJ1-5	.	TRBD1	CASSFGTGGRQPQHF	TGTGCCAGCAGTTTTGGGACAGGGGGCCGTCAGCCCCAGCATTTT
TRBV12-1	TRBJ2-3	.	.	CASSFRRSGMFTDTQYF	TGTGCCAGCAGCTTCCGGCGTAGCGGGATGTTCACAGATACGCAGTATTTT
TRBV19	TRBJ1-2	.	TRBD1	CASSAGTGGGHYGYTF	TGTGCCAGTAGTGCCGGGACAGGGGGTGGTCACTATGGCTACACCTTC
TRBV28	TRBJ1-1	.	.	CASRETSLEAFF	TGTGCCAGCCGTGAGACAAGCCTTGAAGCTTTCTTT
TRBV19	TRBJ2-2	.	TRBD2	CASRPGRGANTGELFF	TGTGCCAGTAGACCCGGGAGGGGGGCGAACACCGGGGAGCTGTTTTTT
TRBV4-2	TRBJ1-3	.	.	CASSQARGSGNTIYF	TGTGCCAGCAGCCAAGCGAGGGGGTCTGGAAACACCATATATTTT
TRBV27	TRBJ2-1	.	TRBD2	CASSMGLAGSNNEQFF	TGTGCCAGCAGCATGGGACTAGCGGGATCCAACAATGAGCAGTTCTTC
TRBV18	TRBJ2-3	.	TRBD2	CASSPGLAGTKDTQYF	TGTGCCAGCTCACCAGGACTAGCCGGGACGAAAGATACGCAGTATTTT
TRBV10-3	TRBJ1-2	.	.	CAISDSDYGYTF	TGTGCCATCAGTGATTCGGACTATGGCTACACCTTC
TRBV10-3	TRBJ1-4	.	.	CAISVSPVATNEKLFF	TGTGCCATCAGTGTTTCCCCAGTGGCAACTAATGAAAAACTGTTTTTT
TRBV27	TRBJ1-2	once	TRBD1	CASSFLTGGRPGGYTF	TGTGCCAGCAGTTTTCTGACAGGGGGGAGGCCAGGTGGCTACACCTTC
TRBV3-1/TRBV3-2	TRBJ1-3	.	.	CASSQVPGGGNTIYF	TGTGCCAGCAGCCAAGTGCCCGGGGGTGGAAACACCATATATTTT
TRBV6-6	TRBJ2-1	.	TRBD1	CASRSGTGFDEQFF	TGTGCCAGCAGGTCCGGGACAGGGTTTGATGAGCAGTTCTTC
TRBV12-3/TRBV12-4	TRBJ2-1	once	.	CASSLGQYNEQFF	TGTGCCAGCAGTTTGGGGCAGTACAATGAGCAGTTCTTC
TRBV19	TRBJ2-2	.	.	CASSTLTGSGELFF	TGTGCCAGTAGTACCCTTACGGGGTCCGGGGAGCTGTTTTTT
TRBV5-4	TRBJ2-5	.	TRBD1	CASSLGRGYQETQYF	TGTGCCAGCAGCTTGGGCAGGGGGTACCAAGAGACCCAGTACTTC
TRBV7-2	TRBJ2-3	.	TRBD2	CASSSQGLAGDEQYF	TGTGCCAGCAGCTCTCAAGGACTAGCGGGAGATGAGCAGTATTTT
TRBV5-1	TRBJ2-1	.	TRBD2	CASSLGGSGRAGNEQFF	TGCGCCAGCAGCTTGGGTGGTAGCGGGAGGGCCGGCAATGAGCAGTTCTTC
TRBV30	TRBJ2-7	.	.	CAWSKTGGTEYF	TGTGCCTGGAGTAAAACAGGCGGGACGGAGTACTTC
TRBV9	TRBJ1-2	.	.	CASSAQGGGYTF	TGTGCCAGCAGCGCCCAGGGTGGTGGCTACACCTTC
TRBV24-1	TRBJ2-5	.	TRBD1	CATSDLGQGGRETQYF	TGTGCCACCAGTGACCTAGGACAGGGGGGGCGGGAGACCCAGTACTTC
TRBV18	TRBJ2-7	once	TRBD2	CASSPLAGRGDEQYF	TGTGCCAGCTCACCGTTAGCGGGACGGGGGGACGAGCAGTACTTC
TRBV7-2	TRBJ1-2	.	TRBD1	CASSLKPGQVYGYTF	TGTGCCAGCAGCCTTAAACCGGGACAGGTATACGGCTACACCTTC
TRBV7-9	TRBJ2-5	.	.	CASSLAGETQYF	TGTGCCAGCAGCTTAGCGGGCGAGACCCAGTACTTC
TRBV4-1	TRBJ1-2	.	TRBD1	CASSEGTGHYGYTF	TGCGCCAGCAGCGAAGGGACAGGTCACTATGGCTACACCTTC
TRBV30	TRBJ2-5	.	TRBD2	CAWLAGAETQYF	TGTGCCTGGTTGGCGGGAGCAGAGACCCAGTACTTC
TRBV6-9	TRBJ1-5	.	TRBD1	CASLDRVGVQPQHF	TGTGCCAGCCTCGACAGGGTTGGGGTTCAGCCCCAGCATTTT
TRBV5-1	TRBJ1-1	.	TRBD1	CASSWTGAFGTEAFF	TGCGCCAGCAGCTGGACAGGGGCCTTCGGGACTGAAGCTTTCTTT